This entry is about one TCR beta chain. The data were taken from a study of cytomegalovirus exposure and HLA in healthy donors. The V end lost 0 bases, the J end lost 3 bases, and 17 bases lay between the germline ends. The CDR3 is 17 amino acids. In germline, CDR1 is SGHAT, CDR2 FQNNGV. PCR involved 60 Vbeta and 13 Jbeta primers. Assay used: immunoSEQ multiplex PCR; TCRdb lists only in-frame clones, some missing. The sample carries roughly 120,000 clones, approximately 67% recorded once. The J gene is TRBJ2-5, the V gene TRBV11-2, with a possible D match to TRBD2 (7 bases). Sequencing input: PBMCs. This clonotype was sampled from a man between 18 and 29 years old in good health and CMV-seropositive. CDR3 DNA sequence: TGTGCCAGCAGCTTAGATTCGAGGGGGGCGGGAGAAGAGACCCAGTACTTC. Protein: CASSLDSRGAGEETQYF.